This TCR beta chain is from a study of blood T cell repertoires in COVID-19. Trimming left V 6 bases short and J 2 bases short, with 16 bases between. The CDR3 length is 15 residues. Germline CDR1 is SNHLY and CDR2 is FYNNEI. TCRdb keeps only in-frame clones here, not all; method: immunoSEQ multiplex PCR. Of more than 200,000 clones in the sample, around 84% were seen once. The genes are TRBV2 and TRBJ1-2, with a possible D match to TRBD1 (6 bases). Sequencing was carried out using peripheral blood. The TCR originated in a woman aged 60-70 years with COVID-19, enrolled during active disease. CDR3 loop: CASSVMRGSNYGYTF. CDR3 sequence (DNA): TGTGCCAGCAGCGTCATGAGGGGGAGCAACTATGGCTACACCTTC.